The clone carrying this TCR beta chain was found a few times. This record belongs to a study of blood T cell repertoires in COVID-19. The overall study: Samples taken during acute and convalescent COVID-19 were collected in the United States, Italy and Spain. From T cells, B-cell-depleted T cells, or PBMCs came the material, which was cDNA or gDNA.

The data were produced by immunoSEQ multiplex PCR, yet TCRdb's version contains in-frame clones alone and is incomplete. The table has around 280,000 clones, roughly 86% seen once. Germline CDR1 and CDR2: MNHEY and SMNVEV (reference sequence). The CDR3 covers 17 residues. Trimming stripped 6 bases from V and 3 bases from J, with 21 bases between. The sequencing sample was made of peripheral blood. V usage is TRBV27 and J usage is TRBJ1-5; maybe TRBD1 (5 bases). This TCR came from a woman between 25 and 40 years old with COVID-19, enrolled during active disease. Here the CDR3 reads CASRRLWGGDDNQPQHF. CDR3 in DNA: TGTGCCAGCAGACGCCTGTGGGGAGGGGACGACAATCAGCCCCAGCATTTT.